The sequence of this T cell receptor (beta chain) was determined in a study of T cell responses to AZD1222 COVID-19 vaccine. Regarding the study as a whole: Vaccine-related CD4 TCRs covered spike, predominating at 160-218 and 743-854. Recipients of two AZD1222 doses showed rising Spike-specific TCR breadth and depth. A mostly white British donor set with more females was recruited, and clonal diversity was possibly underestimated.

Details on this clone: Its antigen is not known.

TCRdb keeps only in-frame clones here, not all; method: immunoSEQ multiplex PCR. The sample includes 140,000 to 150,000 clones, 93% of them seen just once. This receptor was obtained from an adult in good health. Sequences were derived from peripheral blood, sampled on day 0 of AZD1222 vaccination.

CDR3 sequence: CASSRRPYRSRNYGYTF. As DNA, the CDR3 is TGTGCCAGCAGTCGGCGCCCTTACAGGTCGAGAAACTATGGCTACACCTTC. The genes are TRBV27 and TRBJ1-2, with a weak D call TRBD1 (5 bases). The CDR3 extends over 17 amino acids. The V end lost 5 bases, the J end lost 2 bases, and 21 bases lay between the germline ends. Germline lookup yields CDR1 MNHEY and CDR2 SMNVEV (reference sequence).